Below, 20 T cell receptor beta chains from the same sample are listed, as sequenced in a study of blood T cells in healthy people across ages. Using a J-beta primer mix together with a sample-barcoded 5' primer, a second PCR was run for about 6 to 12 cycles. TCRdb processed the 5' RACE reads anew with MiXCR; each CDR3 protein has one entry. This table has some 1.5 million distinct CDR3 sequences, approximately 39% appearing once. Input material: blood. These TCRs come from a woman between 18 and 29 years old in good health.

This clonotype was seen more than once but under ten times. The gene calls are TRBV7-2 and TRBJ1-2, with 7 bases fitting TRBD1. The ends lost 8 bases at V and 5 bases at J; junction bases unmatched: 23. The CDR3 runs to 18 residues. Germline-derived CDR1 and CDR2 are SGHTA and FQGNSA. The CDR3 region has the DNA TGTGCCAGCGGGCTTTCGTCGCGGGACAGAACCAATCGGTATGGCTACACCTTC. Translated, it gives CASGLSSRDRTNRYGYTF.

As DNA, the CDR3 is TGTGCCAGCAGCTTGGGTCAGGGGGCGCGTGTTGAAGCTTTCTTT. This sequence encodes CASSLGQGARVEAFF. V usage is TRBV7-2 and J usage is TRBJ1-1; 8 nucleotides line up with TRBD1. Germline lookup yields CDR1 SGHTA and CDR2 FQGNSA. The CDR3 consists of 15 residues. The ends lost 3 bases at V and 7 bases at J; junction bases unmatched: 10.

This clonotype has more than one count but fewer than ten. The genes are TRBV7-2 and TRBJ2-1; TRBD1 matches 7 bases. The CDR3 extends over 12 amino acids. V gave up 4 bases and J gave up 12 bases; unmatched junction bases: 6. Germline values: CDR1 SGHTA, CDR2 FQGNSA. The CDR3 loop is CASSYDRAGQFF. CDR3 in DNA: TGTGCCAGCAGCTACGACAGGGCGGGGCAGTTCTTC.

The chain joins TRBV3-1 to TRBJ2-5; 8 nucleotides align to TRBD2. The J segment lost 2 bases and the V segment lost 0 bases, leaving 5 bases of the junction unmatched. Germline CDR1 reads LGHDT; CDR2 reads YNNKEL (reference sequence). CDR3 length equals 16 residues. The CDR3 bases are TGTGCCAGCAGCCAAGACGGGGGGGGTTTGCAAGAGACCCAGTACTTC. It encodes CASSQDGGGLQETQYF.

CDR3 in DNA: TGCAGTGCTAGAGGAAGGGATAGCACAGATACGCAGTATTTT. This encodes CSARGRDSTDTQYF. The V and J genes are TRBV20-1 and TRBJ2-3; D unclear. From germline, CDR1 is DFQATT and CDR2 SNEGSKA (reference sequence). The CDR3 spans 14 residues. V was pared by 1 base and J by 0 bases, with 8 bases between.

Details on this clonotype: A much larger clone sits a single nucleotide away, making a read error possible. The chain employs TRBV12-3 or TRBV12-4 and TRBJ2-1; D is ambiguous. The length of the CDR3 is 11 residues. The CDR3 DNA reads as TGTACCAGCAGTCCATACAGTGAGCAGTTCTTC. Amino acid sequence: CTSSPYSEQFF.

This clonotype was counted between two and nine times. This rearrangement joins TRBV19 to TRBJ2-4, with D hard to call. Judging by the DNA end, TRBJ2-7 fits better; the J call may be wrong. CDR3 length: 14 amino acids. In germline, CDR1 is LNHDA, CDR2 SQIVND (reference sequence). The CDR3 bases are TGTGCCAGTAGTATGGTAGCCGTCTCCTACGAGCAGTACTTC. Translation: CASSMVAVSYEQYF.

This clonotype appeared a few times. The gene calls are TRBV15 and TRBJ2-7, with 7 bases fitting TRBD2. This CDR3 has 16 residues. Unmatched junction bases numbered 5, after V lost 0 bases and J lost 0 bases. Germline lookup yields CDR1 LNHNV and CDR2 YYDKDF (reference sequence). The CDR3 loop reads CATSRDIGGSSYEQYF. Here the CDR3 DNA reads TGTGCCACCAGCAGAGATATCGGGGGGAGCTCCTACGAGCAGTACTTC.

This clonotype was picked up a small number of times. A junction boundary mismatches the germline segment, possibly from a read error. The chain recombines TRBV4-3 with TRBJ2-7; possible D gene TRBD2, 7 bases. This CDR3 has 15 residues. Germline-derived CDR1 and CDR2 are LGHNA and YSLEER. CDR3 coding DNA: TGCACCAGCAGCCAAGAGCGGGACAACTCCTACGAGCAGTACTTC. It codes for CTSSQERDNSYEQYF.

The chain couples TRBV11-2 to TRBJ2-5; the D gene is possibly TRBD1 (6 bases). The V end was cut by 0 bases, the J end by 11 bases, with 22 bases between. Germline CDR1 SGHAT, CDR2 FQNNGV. There are 16 residues in the CDR3. CDR3 protein: CASSLDSRGPITLQYF. The CDR3 nucleotides read TGTGCCAGCAGCTTAGATTCCAGGGGTCCTATAACCCTGCAGTACTTC.

The gene calls are TRBV5-1 and TRBJ1-2; possible D gene TRBD1, 6 bases. V lost 3 bases and J 5 bases, leaving 11 bases between the germline ends. This CDR3 comprises 13 residues. The V gene's germline CDR1 is SGHRS and CDR2 YFSETQ. Written as DNA, the CDR3 is TGCGCCAGCAGCTGGGAGGGGGGGTATGGCTACACCTTC. Encoded protein: CASSWEGGYGYTF.

This clonotype was seen a handful of times. The chain couples TRBV27 to TRBJ1-2, with 9 bases identical to TRBD1. Trimming cost V 1 base and J 4 bases; bases outside gene matches: 7. The CDR3 consists of 16 residues. Germline lookup yields CDR1 MNHEY and CDR2 SMNVEV (reference sequence). CDR3 sequence reads: CASSLYATGGSYGYTF. The DNA of the CDR3 is TGTGCCAGCAGTTTATACGCGACAGGGGGAAGCTATGGCTACACCTTC.

This clonotype was seen more than once but under ten times. V and J are TRBV6-6 and TRBJ2-3; tentative D call: TRBD2 (6 bases). The CDR3 loop spans 16 amino acids. Trimming pared 2 bases from V and 2 bases from J, leaving 14 bases between. CDR1 and CDR2 (germline): MNHNY, SVGAGI (reference sequence). The CDR3 protein is CASSYLGTLPTDTQYF. The CDR3 bases are TGTGCCAGCAGTTACCTCGGGACTCTTCCCACAGATACGCAGTATTTT.

This rearrangement joins TRBV12-3 or TRBV12-4 to TRBJ1-1, with TRBD1 matching over 9 bases. This CDR3 contains 15 residues. Trimming cost V 4 bases and J 4 bases; bases outside gene matches: 7. The CDR3 DNA reads TGTGCCAGCAGTTCATACAGGGGGCGAAGCACTGAAGCTTTCTTT. Translation gives CASSSYRGRSTEAFF.

The table lists this clonotype with a few counts. The chain employs TRBV7-2 and TRBJ2-3; 7 bases line up with TRBD2. J lost 2 bases, V lost 5 bases, and 7 bases had no gene match. The length of the CDR3 is 15 residues. CDR1 is SGHTA, CDR2 FQGNSA, per germline. CDR3 nucleotide sequence: TGTGCCAGCAGCGCGTTCCTAGCGGTCACAGATACGCAGTATTTT. The encoded protein is CASSAFLAVTDTQYF. The whole variable domain, filled in from reference TRBV7-2 and TRBJ2-3, reads GAGVSQSPSNKVTEKGKDVELRCDPISGHTALYWYRQSLGQGLEFLIYFQGNSAPDKSGLPSDRFSAERTGGSVSTLTIQRTQQEDSAVYLCASSAFLAVTDTQYFGPGTRLTVL.

The chain couples TRBV12-3 or TRBV12-4 to TRBJ2-1; 12 bases map to TRBD2. This CDR3 spans 19 amino acids. V lost 7 bases and J lost 0; bases outside the gene matches: 13. CDR3 residues: CASTPEGTSGPSSYNEQFF. The CDR3 DNA follows: TGTGCCAGCACCCCGGAGGGGACTAGCGGGCCTAGCTCCTACAATGAGCAGTTCTTC.

J is TRBJ2-1 and V is TRBV5-5, with D tentatively TRBD1 (6 bases). Germline V gene lookup returns CDR1 SGHKS and CDR2 YYEKEE (reference sequence). This CDR3 region has 14 residues. Trimming removed 0 bases from V and 7 bases from J, with 11 bases in between. The CDR3 loop is CASSLEGTKNEQFF. The CDR3 DNA is TGTGCCAGCAGCTTGGAAGGGACAAAGAATGAGCAGTTCTTC.

This clonotype was counted only a few times. The chain carries TRBV6-6 and TRBJ2-5; a weak D match, TRBD2 (5 bases). TRBJ2-7 matches the DNA end more closely, so the J call is doubtful. Germline V CDR1 and CDR2: MNHNY, SVGAGI (reference sequence). This CDR3 spans 13 amino acids. The CDR3 sequence: CASSHQAEYEQYF. CDR3 DNA sequence: TGTGCCAGCAGCCACCAAGCGGAATACGAGCAGTACTTC.

V and J are TRBV29-1 and TRBJ1-2, with a weak D call TRBD1 (5 bases). The CDR3 runs 14 residues. CDR1 is SQVTM and CDR2 is ANQGSEA in the germline V gene. V gave up 4 bases and J gave up 0 bases, with 12 bases separating them. DNA for the CDR3: TGCAGCGTTGGAGTGACAGCAGCTAACTATGGCTACACCTTC. Translated, it gives CSVGVTAANYGYTF.

The chain couples TRBV12-3 or TRBV12-4 to TRBJ2-3, with no clear D. The ends were cut back, 2 bases at V and 2 bases at J, with 5 bases in the middle. The CDR3 contains 13 residues. The CDR3 here is CASSLRDTDTQYF. In DNA, the CDR3 is TGTGCCAGCAGTTTACGAGACACAGATACGCAGTATTTT.